This T cell receptor beta chain was captured in a study of beta chain features in type 1 diabetes (dated by TCRdb to the late 2010s). Context from the whole study: No differences in mean age, gender distribution, total cell number or subset yield were found between patients and healthy donors. The study compared the TCRB repertoires of sorted circulating CD4+ T cell subsets in recently diagnosed type 1 diabetes patients with those in matched healthy donors. A total of roughly 100 million sorted cells were examined across all samples, and the number of cells per subset was strongly correlated with RNA yield. Whereas all 28 donors provided naive and central memory subsets, regulatory and stem cell-like memory subsets were isolated from just 8 patients and roughly eight healthy donors. Beyond this particular receptor, the publication reports: The naive, central memory and regulatory TCRB repertoires appeared to resemble one another more closely among patients than among healthy donors. Sequencing cDNA rather than genomic DNA could over-represent highly expressing activated cells, although activation and CD3 levels did not differ between groups. Fewer insertions and more nucleotide deletions at VDJ recombination sites were observed in patients with type 1 diabetes, implying thymic rearrangement abnormalities. In all four CD4+ subsets, TCRB CDR3 length was moderately but significantly shorter in type 1 diabetes patients. Only small numbers of individuals were included in the HLA sub-analyses, which left unresolved whether HLA type had any influence on TCRB rearrangement. PCR might favor shorter templates, but patient and control samples were amplified and corrected together, so any skew would affect both groups equally.

The germline V gene sets CDR1 to SGHTA and CDR2 to FQGTGA. The CDR3 spans 15 residues, from the cysteine through the phenylalanine. CDR3 DNA only is kept here, 45 bases in frame from base 1. Ends trimmed: V by 5 bases, J by 5 bases; bases unmatched to a gene: 11. This clone came up a few times. Its antigen specificity is not known. No base quality values were provided; no much bigger clone lies one nucleotide off. A single peripheral blood draw of 90 to 150 mL on average was collected from each donor into heparinised tubes. Using a panel that included CD45RO, CCR7, CD25, CD127, CD95 and CD27, naive, central memory, regulatory and stem cell-like memory CD4+ T cells were sorted on a BD FACSAria II. Purity was above 98% for every sorted population. PBMCs were isolated right away by Lymphoprep density gradient centrifugation and were stained directly, without culture. So that batch effects would be minimized, each experiment stained and sorted samples in pairs, pairing one healthy donor with one patient.

The High Capacity cDNA Reverse Transcription Kit was used to reverse transcribe all of the isolated RNA, meaning that expressed TCRB transcripts were what got sequenced. Naive, central memory and regulatory T cell samples underwent deep immunoSEQ sequencing, averaging around 3.9 million total reads per sample. Sorted cells were lysed in RLT buffer, and RNA was extracted using DNase-treated RNeasy Micro or Mini kits according to cell number. Each cell subset was processed on its own to prevent cross-contamination, while patient and healthy donor samples were processed together. The immunoSEQ multiplex PCR was used to amplify TCRB sequences from cDNA, generating 87-bp fragments that spanned the CDR3 region. Sequencing of the amplicons was performed on the Illumina HiSeq platform. Regarding the original processing steps: PCR bias was corrected computationally using synthetic template baselines, and reads within Hamming distance 2 were collapsed, with unmergeable singletons discarded. Reads were aligned against IMGT so that V, D and J genes, CDR3 length and insertions or deletions at six rearrangement sites could be assigned. Within each subset, clonotype counts were normalized to the number of sorted cells before true diversity and Gini coefficients were calculated with the tcR R package. Repertoire sharing was quantified using the overlap coefficient calculated on TCRB nucleotide sequences. TCRdb took this table from immuneACCESS and kept in-frame rearrangements with V and J called. Such tables lack part of the clones; where checked against another copy, unresolved V genes explain under half of the gap, and the rest is unexplained. V and J calls plus clone size are reproduced from that table; the DNA served to infer D and trimming. The table for this sample lists about 170,000 clones; roughly 7.1% of them were counted only once. Approximately 0.87% of the sample rests with the top ten.

The V gene is TRBV7-3 and the J gene is TRBJ2-5, and 7 bases in between align with TRBD1. The specimen was central memory CD4+ T cells from blood. The receptor was isolated from a woman aged 40 to 49 with type 1 diabetes. The DNA reads as follows: TGTGCCAGCAGCACACGAGACAGGGTTCGGGAGACCCAGTACTTC. It translates as CASSTRDRVRETQYF. With all but the CDR3 taken from the reference TRBV7-3 and TRBJ2-5 genes, the full variable domain is: GAGVSQTPSNKVTEKGKYVELRCDPISGHTALYWYRQSLGQGPEFLIYFQGTGAADDSGLPNDRFFAVRPEGSVSTLKIQRTERGDSAVYLCASSTRDRVRETQYFGPGTRLLVL.